The 22 T cell receptor beta chains reported below all come from one sample, sequenced in a study of glioma-infiltrating T cells. Using RNA template, CDR3s of TCR alpha and beta were amplified with iRepertoire arm-PCR. TCRdb re-analysed the multiplex PCR reads in MiXCR, keeping a single row per CDR3 protein. Among 100,000 to 150,000 distinct CDR3 sequences listed, about 25% were seen once. Sequenced: glioma tissue, nonneoplastic brain tissue, or PBMCs (not recorded which). The receptors were sampled from a human donor with low-grade glioma or glioblastoma, undergoing nonglioma brain surgery, or in good health (not recorded which).

This chain joins TRBV28 and TRBJ2-1, with TRBD1 identical over 7 bases. With 9 bases clipped from V and 2 bases from J, the junction kept 13 bases outside the gene matches. Germline V gene sequence: CDR1 MDHEN, CDR2 SYDVKM. This CDR3 has 16 amino acids. CDR3 residues: CASWPGQPLTYNEQFF. DNA of the CDR3: TGTGCCAGTTGGCCGGGACAGCCTCTGACCTACAATGAGCAGTTCTTC.

This CDR3 reads CASSLGQGANYGYTF. CDR3 sequence (DNA): TGTGCCAGCAGCCTGGGACAGGGGGCGAACTATGGCTACACCTTC. The chain combines TRBV2 with TRBJ1-2; 12 positions agree with TRBD1. Germline V gene data show CDR1 as SNHLY and CDR2 as FYNNEI. This CDR3 region has 15 residues. V gave up 6 bases and J gave up 2 bases; unmatched junction bases: 4.

The V and J genes are TRBV28 and TRBJ2-3, with 10 positions matching TRBD2. Germline CDR1 MDHEN, CDR2 SYDVKM. V lost 0 bases and J lost 2; bases outside the gene matches: 5. There are 17 residues in the CDR3. Written as DNA, the CDR3 is TGTGCCAGCAGTTTATGGGCTAGCGGGGGCCTCACAGATACGCAGTATTTT. This sequence encodes CASSLWASGGLTDTQYF. The complete variable domain, with remaining parts taken from reference TRBV28 and TRBJ2-3, reads DVKVTQSSRYLVKRTGEKVFLECVQDMDHENMFWYRQDPGLGLRLIYFSYDVKMKEKGDIPEGYSVSREKKERFSLILESASTNQTSMYLCASSLWASGGLTDTQYFGPGTRLTVL.

This clonotype was observed many times. J is TRBJ2-7 and V is TRBV6-1; TRBD2 aligns across 10 bases. Trimming at V came to 6 bases and at J to 0 bases, leaving 5 bases not matched to a gene. This CDR3 comprises 15 residues. Germline lookup yields CDR1 MNHNS and CDR2 SASEGT. The CDR3 DNA sequence: TGTGCCAGCAGACTAGCGGGGTCAAACTCCTACGAGCAGTACGTC. It translates to CASRLAGSNSYEQYV.

This clonotype was seen only a few times. This chain connects TRBV6-2 or TRBV6-3 to TRBJ1-5, with D possibly being TRBD1 (5 bases). V dropped 5 bases and J dropped 0 bases, with 11 bases sitting between them. The CDR3 consists of 15 residues. The germline gives CDR1 MNHEY, CDR2 SVGEGT. Here the CDR3 reads CASSANRNSNQPQHF. CDR3 nucleotides: TGTGCCAGCAGTGCCAACAGGAATAGCAATCAGCCCCAGCATTTT.

Comment on this clonotype: With a much larger clone just one base away, this may be a read error. The chain has TRBV6-1 and TRBJ1-1; the D gene is possibly TRBD1 (5 bases). CDR1 is MNHNS and CDR2 is SASEGT in the germline V gene. CDR3 size: 10 residues. The CDR3 loop reads CASGAPEALF. The CDR3 region has the DNA TGTGCCAGCGGGGCCCCTGAAGCTTTATTT.

This clonotype was recorded many times. The gene calls are TRBV27 and TRBJ1-1; 7 positions agree with TRBD1. The CDR3 loop spans 13 amino acids. Per the germline V gene, CDR1 is MNHEY and CDR2 is SMNVEV (reference sequence). Trimming took 7 bases from V and 5 from J; bases not matched to a gene: 7. CDR3 residues: CASNQRGLTEAFF. CDR3 bases: TGTGCCAGCAATCAAAGGGGGCTTACTGAAGCTTTCTTT.

This clonotype occurred many times. The chain couples TRBV7-2 to TRBJ1-1; D not resolved. The germline V gene encodes CDR1 SGHTA and CDR2 FQGNSA. V lost 2 bases, J lost 0 bases, and 7 bases lay in between. There are 14 residues in the CDR3. CDR3 protein: CASSLRRMNTEAFF. CDR3 sequence (DNA): TGTGCCAGCAGCTTACGTCGAATGAACACTGAAGCTTTCTTT.

CDR3 region: CASSNRGVRETQYF. CDR3 coding DNA: TGTGCCAGCAGTAACCGGGGGGTGCGAGAGACCCAGTACTTC. V gene TRBV6-1 combines with J gene TRBJ2-5; TRBD2 matches at 7 bases. V gave up 5 bases and J gave up 4 bases; unmatched junction bases: 7. The CDR3 has 14 residues. Germline values: CDR1 MNHNS, CDR2 SASEGT.

Remarks on this clonotype: This sequence may be a read error, since a much larger clone differs from it by one base. The genes are TRBV28 and TRBJ1-2; D remains unclear. This CDR3 is built from 14 residues. Per germline, CDR1 MDHEN and CDR2 SYDVKM. DNA of the CDR3: TGTGCCAGCAGTTTAAGCCCGGATAACGATGGCTACACCTTC. It is translated as CASSLSPDNDGYTF.

This clonotype was observed a handful of times. The chain is built from TRBV28 and TRBJ2-3; 11 nucleotides agree with TRBD2. The CDR3 is made up of 16 amino acids. The trim removed 5 bases at V and 3 bases at J, leaving 7 bases unmatched. The germline CDR1 and CDR2 sequences are MDHEN and SYDVKM. CDR3 protein: CASSVQLAGATDTQYF. CDR3 coding DNA: TGTGCCAGCAGTGTCCAACTAGCGGGGGCGACAGATACGCAGTATTTT.

The chain joins TRBV7-9 to TRBJ2-3; 7 nucleotides match TRBD2. V lost 3 bases and J lost 3; bases outside the gene matches: 3. The germline gives CDR1 SEHNR, CDR2 FQNEAQ (reference sequence). The CDR3 consists of 14 residues. The CDR3 DNA is TGTGCCAGCAGCTTCGGGGGGAGGACAGATACGCAGTATTTT. It is translated as CASSFGGRTDTQYF.

This clonotype has more than one count but fewer than ten. The V call is TRBV11-2, the J call TRBJ1-1, with 7 nucleotides matching TRBD1. The CDR3 is made up of 13 amino acids. J gave up 9 bases and V 5 bases, and 9 bases lay outside the gene matches. The germline gives CDR1 SGHAT, CDR2 FQNNGV. CDR3 amino acids: CASSEPGQDQAFF. In DNA, the CDR3 is TGTGCCAGCAGCGAACCCGGACAGGACCAAGCTTTCTTT.

The chain recombines TRBV24-1 with TRBJ2-5; maybe TRBD2 (5 bases). Trimming left V 2 bases short and J 9 bases short, with 15 bases between. In germline, CDR1 is KGHDR, CDR2 SFDVKD. This CDR3 is built from 14 residues. The CDR3 region is CATSDWSAGEAQYF. The CDR3, as DNA: TGTGCCACCAGTGATTGGTCTGCGGGCGAGGCCCAGTACTTC.

The V gene is TRBV4-1, the J gene TRBJ2-3, with 12 bases matching TRBD2. V was pared by 4 bases and J by 5 bases, with 7 bases of the junction left unmatched. Germline values: CDR1 MGHRA, CDR2 YSYEKL. CDR3 length: 16 residues. The CDR3 DNA reads TGCGCCAGCAGCCGAACGACTAGCGGGGGACAAGATACGCAGTATTTT. It codes for CASSRTTSGGQDTQYF.

This clonotype was counted ten times or more. V usage is TRBV6-6 and J usage is TRBJ2-2; no reliable D call. The CDR3 covers 12 residues. The germline V gene has CDR1 MNHNY and CDR2 SVGAGI (reference sequence). V shed 0 bases and J shed 7 bases, with 3 bases lying between them. The CDR3 bases are TGTGCCAGCAGTTACTCGGGCGGGGAGCTGTTTTTT. The encoded protein is CASSYSGGELFF.

The chain has TRBV28 and TRBJ1-1; D is undetermined. This CDR3 comprises 13 residues. V shed 6 bases and J shed 2 bases, with 10 bases lying between them. Germline V lookup: CDR1 MDHEN, CDR2 SYDVKM. For the CDR3, the DNA is TGTGCCAGCAGCAAGACACCTAACACTGAAGCTTTCTTT. This encodes CASSKTPNTEAFF.

The sample holds a few counts of this clonotype. The chain couples TRBV4-1 to TRBJ1-5, with D hard to call. Germline V gene sequence: CDR1 MGHRA, CDR2 YSYEKL. The CDR3 loop spans 15 amino acids. The V gene lost 0 bases and the J gene lost 7 bases, with 13 bases spanning the gap. The chain's CDR3 is CASSQDPGPGQPQHF. Written as DNA, the CDR3 is TGCGCCAGCAGCCAAGATCCCGGACCGGGCCAGCCCCAGCATTTT.

This clonotype has more than one count but fewer than ten. V gene TRBV18 combines with J gene TRBJ1-1; D remains ambiguous. The CDR3 length is 14 residues. Germline assignment: CDR1 KGHSH and CDR2 LQKENI. Trimming removed 2 bases from V and 1 base from J, with 8 bases in between. The CDR3 DNA sequence: TGTGCCAGCTCACCAATCTCCCGGAACACTGAAGCTTTCTTT. It yields the protein CASSPISRNTEAFF.

This clonotype was found many times. This chain uses TRBV6-1 with TRBJ2-1; 7 bases fit TRBD1. The junction had 9 bases not matched to a gene; V was cut back by 7 bases and J by 3 bases. This CDR3 region has 15 residues. In germline, CDR1 is MNHNS, CDR2 SASEGT. The CDR3 DNA reads as TGTGCCAGCACCGAAGGAAGGGGGCTCTACAATGAGCAGTTCTTC. Translating gives CASTEGRGLYNEQFF.

Worth noting for this clonotype: Just one base apart from a much larger clone, this may be a read error. The final CDR3 position lacks the conserved phenylalanine or tryptophan, pointing to a likely read error. The chain employs TRBV20-1 and TRBJ2-5; unclear D gene. The length of the CDR3 is 11 residues. Trimming took off 3 bases at V and 5 bases at J, with 7 bases between the two ends. Germline lookup yields CDR1 DFQATT and CDR2 SNEGSKA (reference sequence). This chain's CDR3 is CSASAKETQYS. In DNA, the CDR3 is TGCAGTGCTAGTGCGAAGGAGACCCAGTACTCC.

The chain uses TRBV12-3 or TRBV12-4 and TRBJ2-1, with no clear D. V was pared by 6 bases and J by 0 bases, with 9 bases between. The CDR3 is made up of 14 amino acids. CDR3 sequence: CASRVESSYNEQFF. The DNA of the CDR3 is TGTGCCAGCAGGGTAGAGAGCTCCTACAATGAGCAGTTCTTC.